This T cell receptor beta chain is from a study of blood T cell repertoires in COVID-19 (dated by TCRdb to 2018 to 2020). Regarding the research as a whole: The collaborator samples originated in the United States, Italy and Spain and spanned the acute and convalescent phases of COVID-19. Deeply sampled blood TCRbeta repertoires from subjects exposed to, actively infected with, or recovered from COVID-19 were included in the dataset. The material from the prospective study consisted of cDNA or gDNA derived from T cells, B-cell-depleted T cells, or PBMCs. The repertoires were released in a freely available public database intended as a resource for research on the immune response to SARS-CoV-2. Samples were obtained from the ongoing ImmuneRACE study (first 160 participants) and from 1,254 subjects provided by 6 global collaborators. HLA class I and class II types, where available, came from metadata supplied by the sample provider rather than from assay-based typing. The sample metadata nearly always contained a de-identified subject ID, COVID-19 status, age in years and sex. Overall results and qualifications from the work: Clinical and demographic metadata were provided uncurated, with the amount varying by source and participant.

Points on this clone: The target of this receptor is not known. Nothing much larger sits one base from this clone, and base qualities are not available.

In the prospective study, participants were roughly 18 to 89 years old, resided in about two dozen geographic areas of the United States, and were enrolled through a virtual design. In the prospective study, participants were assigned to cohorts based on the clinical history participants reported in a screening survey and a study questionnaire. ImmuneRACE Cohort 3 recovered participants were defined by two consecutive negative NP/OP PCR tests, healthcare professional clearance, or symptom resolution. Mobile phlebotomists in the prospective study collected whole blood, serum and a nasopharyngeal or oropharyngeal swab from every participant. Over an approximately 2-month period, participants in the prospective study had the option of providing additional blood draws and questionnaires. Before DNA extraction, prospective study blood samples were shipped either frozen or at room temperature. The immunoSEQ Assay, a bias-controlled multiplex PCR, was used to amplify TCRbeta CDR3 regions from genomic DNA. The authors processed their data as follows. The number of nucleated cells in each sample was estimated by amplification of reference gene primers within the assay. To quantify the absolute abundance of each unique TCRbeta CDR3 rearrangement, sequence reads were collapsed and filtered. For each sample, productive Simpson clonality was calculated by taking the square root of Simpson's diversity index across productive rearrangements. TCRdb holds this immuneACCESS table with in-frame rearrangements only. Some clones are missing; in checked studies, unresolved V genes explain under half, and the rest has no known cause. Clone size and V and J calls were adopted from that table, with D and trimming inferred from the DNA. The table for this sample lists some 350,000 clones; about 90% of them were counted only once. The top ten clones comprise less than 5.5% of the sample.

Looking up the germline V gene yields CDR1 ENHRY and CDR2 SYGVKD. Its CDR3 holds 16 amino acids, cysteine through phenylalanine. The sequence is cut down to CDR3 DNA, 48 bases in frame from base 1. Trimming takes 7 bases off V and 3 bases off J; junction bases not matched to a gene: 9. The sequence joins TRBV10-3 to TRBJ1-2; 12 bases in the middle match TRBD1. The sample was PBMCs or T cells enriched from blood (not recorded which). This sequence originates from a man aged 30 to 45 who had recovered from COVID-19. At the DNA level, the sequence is TGTGCCATCAACCCCCGGGACAGGGGGCTGGACTATGGCTACACCTTC. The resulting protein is CAINPRDRGLDYGYTF.